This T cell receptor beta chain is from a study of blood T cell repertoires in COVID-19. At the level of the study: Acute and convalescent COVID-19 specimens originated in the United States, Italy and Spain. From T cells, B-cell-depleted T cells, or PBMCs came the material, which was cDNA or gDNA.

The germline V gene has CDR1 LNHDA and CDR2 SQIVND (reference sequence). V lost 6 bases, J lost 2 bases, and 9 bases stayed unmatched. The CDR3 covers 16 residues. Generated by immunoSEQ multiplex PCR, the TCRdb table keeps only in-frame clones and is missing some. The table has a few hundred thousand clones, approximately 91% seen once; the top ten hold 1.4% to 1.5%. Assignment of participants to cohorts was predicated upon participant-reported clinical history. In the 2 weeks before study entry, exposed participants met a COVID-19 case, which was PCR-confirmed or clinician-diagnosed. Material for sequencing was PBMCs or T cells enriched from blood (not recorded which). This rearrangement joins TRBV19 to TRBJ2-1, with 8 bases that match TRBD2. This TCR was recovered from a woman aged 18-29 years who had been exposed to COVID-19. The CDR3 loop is CASRPTSGRAYNEQFF. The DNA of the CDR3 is TGTGCCAGTAGACCAACTAGCGGCAGGGCCTACAATGAGCAGTTCTTC.